This TCR beta chain was sequenced in a study of blood T cell repertoires in COVID-19 (TCRdb year 2020). Study-level background: Samples from collaborators originated in the United States, Italy and Spain and spanned both the acute and convalescent phases of COVID-19. Samples were obtained from the ongoing ImmuneRACE study (first 160 participants) and from 1,254 subjects provided by 6 global collaborators. Where HLA class I and class II types were available, the types were taken from metadata supplied by the sample provider, not from assay-based typing. The repertoires were made available in a free public database intended to serve as a resource for research on the immune response to SARS-CoV-2. Sample metadata almost always included a de-identified subject ID, COVID-19 status, age in years and sex. The prospective study material was composed of cDNA or gDNA derived from T cells, B-cell-depleted T cells, or PBMCs. Deeply sampled blood TCRbeta repertoires from subjects exposed to, actively infected with, or recovered from COVID-19 were included in the dataset.

Collaborating institutions collected whole blood in K2EDTA tubes following their own protocols. For TCRbeta analysis, collaborator samples were shipped as frozen whole blood, as isolated PBMCs, or as DNA extracted from either sample type. For this chain, trimming is 9 bases at the V end and 5 bases at the J end, and the number of junction bases without a gene match is 10. From the cysteine up to the phenylalanine, the CDR3 has a length of 13 residues. The kept DNA is CDR3 alone, 39 bases in frame from the first base. This clone was picked up a small number of times. Its antigen target is currently unknown. Base qualities are not at hand, and no much larger clone is one base apart. TCRbeta CDR3 regions were amplified from genomic DNA by means of the immunoSEQ Assay, a bias-controlled multiplex PCR. The study's own analysis went as follows. Within the assay, amplification of reference gene primers was used to estimate how many nucleated cells each sample contained. To quantify the absolute abundance of each unique TCRbeta CDR3 rearrangement, sequence reads were collapsed and filtered. Productive Simpson clonality was computed per sample as the square root of Simpson's diversity index over productive rearrangements. TCRdb obtained this table from immuneACCESS and retained in-frame rearrangements with V and J assigned. These tables miss some clones; where compared with another copy, unresolved V genes account for less than half of the shortfall, and the remainder is unexplained. Clone size and the V and J calls come from that table; the DNA yielded D and trimming. The sample table shows approximately 140,000 clones, and around nine tenths are seen once. Roughly 18% of the sample is held by the ten biggest clonotypes.

The paper's findings and limits, for the study overall: The quantity of clinical and demographic metadata differed by source and by participant and was supplied without curation.

The receptor was isolated from a man in his forties or fifties with active or convalescent COVID-19. In this chain, TRBV12-3 or TRBV12-4 is recombined with TRBJ2-7, with 7 junctional bases fitting TRBD1. Source material: peripheral blood. The CDR3 protein: CASRQGDHHEQYF. The bases read TGTGCCAGTAGACAGGGAGATCACCACGAGCAGTACTTC.